This record looks at one TCR beta chain sequence and its context. This record belongs to a study of blood T cell repertoires in COVID-19. About the study: Samples representing acute and convalescent COVID-19 were sourced from the United States, Italy and Spain. Sources were T cells, B-cell-depleted T cells, or PBMCs; the material itself was cDNA or gDNA.

Methods used by the authors: Reference gene primer amplification in the assay estimated nucleated cell counts. The table came from immunoSEQ multiplex PCR; TCRdb's copy has only in-frame clones and leaves some out. V and J calls and clone size are given by that table; D and trimming were obtained from the DNA. The repertoire holds about 99,000 clones, with about 86% as singletons. The length of the CDR3 is 16 residues. Germline CDR1 is SGHDT and CDR2 is YYEEEE. The trim removed 2 bases at V and 0 bases at J, leaving 3 bases unmatched. This clonotype was obtained from an elderly woman with active or convalescent COVID-19. The chain links TRBV5-6 to TRBJ1-1; the match to TRBD1 covers 11 bases. Sequenced material: peripheral blood. CDR3 in amino acids: CASSLWTGGMNTEAFF. Written as DNA, the CDR3 is TGTGCCAGCAGCTTATGGACAGGGGGCATGAACACTGAAGCTTTCTTT.